What follows are 25 T cell receptor beta chains derived from one specimen sequenced in a study of blood T cells in healthy people across ages. Using a J-beta primer mix together with a sample-barcoded 5' primer, a second PCR was run for roughly 7 to 12 cycles. TCRdb re-called the 5' RACE reads with MiXCR, one entry per CDR3 protein. This table holds roughly 1 million distinct CDR3 sequences, 20% to 25% found once. This sample also appeared in a second study, on T cells of mothers and their children.

Sequences were obtained from blood. These receptors all come from a girl aged 2-10 years in good health.

This chain connects TRBV24-1 to TRBJ2-6, with 11 positions matching TRBD1. V lost 3 bases and J lost 0; bases outside the gene matches: 9. Germline loops: CDR1 KGHDR, CDR2 SFDVKD. CDR3 length equals 20 residues. The CDR3 bases are TGTGCCACCAGTGATCCTCCCGGGACAGGGGGATCCTCTGGGGCCAACGTCCTGACTTTC. Translation: CATSDPPGTGGSSGANVLTF.

Many counts were recorded for this clonotype. This chain joins TRBV7-3 and TRBJ2-3; 10 positions match TRBD2. This CDR3 spans 15 amino acids. Looked up from germline, CDR1 is SGHTA and CDR2 is FQGTGA. With 0 bases clipped from V and 6 bases from J, the junction kept 3 bases outside the gene matches. CDR3 in DNA: TGTGCCAGCAGCTTAACTAGCGGGAGGTATGATACGCAGTATTTT. It is translated as CASSLTSGRYDTQYF.

A word on this clonotype: At one end the junction does not follow the germline gene, possibly because of a read error. The chain couples TRBV29-1 to TRBJ2-5; D is possibly TRBD2 (6 bases). The CDR3 is 15 residues long. The germline V gene encodes CDR1 SQVTM and CDR2 ANQGSEA. DNA of the CDR3: TGCAGCGCACGGGGGAAATGGGACGCCCAAGAAACCCAGTACTTC. Protein: CSARGKWDAQETQYF.

The J gene is TRBJ2-5, the V gene TRBV29-1, with D perhaps TRBD1 (6 bases). CDR1 and CDR2 (germline): SQVTM, ANQGSEA. This CDR3 is built from 15 residues. Trimming took off 6 bases at V and 4 bases at J, with 21 bases between the two ends. CDR3 nucleotide sequence: TGCAGCGTGAACGGACAGCTCGACGAGAGAGAGACCCAGTACTTC. It codes for CSVNGQLDERETQYF.

CDR3 residues: CASSHVSEWADTQYF. The CDR3 nucleotides are TGTGCCAGCAGTCACGTTAGCGAGTGGGCAGATACGCAGTATTTT. This chain joins TRBV27 and TRBJ2-3, with D possibly being TRBD2 (5 bases). The CDR3 sequence is 15 residues long. V was shortened by 5 bases and J by 4 bases, with 16 bases between the two germline ends. CDR1 and CDR2 from the germline V gene are MNHEY and SMNVEV (reference sequence).

This chain links TRBV28 with TRBJ2-1; 8 positions agree with TRBD2. The length of the CDR3 is 13 residues. Losses at the gene ends were 9 bases for V and 5 bases for J; bases not matched to a gene: 6. CDR1 and CDR2 (germline): MDHEN, SYDVKM. The CDR3 protein is CASRSSGDNEQFF. The CDR3 nucleotides read TGTGCCAGTAGAAGTAGCGGGGACAATGAGCAGTTCTTC.

The chain employs TRBV6-5 and TRBJ1-6; D is possibly TRBD1 (5 bases). From germline, CDR1 is MNHEY and CDR2 SVGAGI. The CDR3 loop spans 15 amino acids. Trimming pared 4 bases from V and 3 bases from J, leaving 10 bases between. CDR3 bases: TGTGCCAGCAGTTTCAGGGACGGCTATAATTCACCCCTCCACTTT. Amino acid sequence: CASSFRDGYNSPLHF.

The V call is TRBV20-1, the J call TRBJ2-7, with D perhaps matching TRBD1 or TRBD2 (5 bases each). This CDR3 contains 12 residues. Germline CDR1 DFQATT, CDR2 SNEGSKA (reference sequence). The V end lost 6 bases, the J end lost 3 bases, and 12 bases lay between the germline ends. The CDR3 here is CSAEGPSYEQYF. CDR3 bases: TGCAGTGCAGAGGGACCAAGCTACGAGCAGTACTTC.

This clonotype showed up just a few times. The genes are TRBV3-1 and TRBJ1-4, with D possibly TRBD1 on 6 matching bases. This CDR3 is 17 amino acids long. The germline CDR1 and CDR2 sequences are LGHDT and YNNKEL (reference sequence). The V end was cut by 4 bases, the J end by 2 bases, with 17 bases between. The CDR3 is CASSPRRGGRTNEKLFF. CDR3 nucleotides: TGTGCCAGCAGCCCCCGCAGGGGAGGGAGGACTAATGAAAAACTGTTTTTT.

The chain links TRBV5-1 to TRBJ2-4; maybe TRBD2 (6 bases). Germline CDR1 and CDR2: SGHRS and YFSETQ. The ends were cut back, 4 bases at V and 10 bases at J, with 9 bases in the middle. CDR3 length equals 11 residues. The chain's CDR3 is CASSIGGIQYF. The CDR3 DNA reads as TGCGCCAGCAGCATAGGAGGGATTCAGTACTTC.

The rearrangement joins TRBV12-3 or TRBV12-4 to TRBJ2-3; TRBD2 aligns across 11 bases. The junction had 7 bases not matched to a gene; V was cut back by 2 bases and J by 0 bases. CDR3 length: 18 amino acids. The CDR3 sequence: CASSLRLAGGPSTDTQYF. The CDR3 DNA is TGTGCCAGCAGTTTACGGCTAGCGGGGGGACCTAGCACAGATACGCAGTATTTT.

This clonotype was observed a few times. The rearrangement uses TRBV6-2 or TRBV6-3 and TRBJ2-1, with 14 bases lining up with TRBD2. V was clipped by 6 bases and J by 5 bases; unmatched bases: 12. The V gene's germline CDR1 is MNHEY and CDR2 SVGEGT. The CDR3 has 18 residues. The CDR3 DNA sequence: TGTGCCAGCAGCTTTCCAAGGGGACTAGCGGGGGAAAACAATGAGCAGTTCTTC. Amino acids: CASSFPRGLAGENNEQFF.

This clonotype occurred a few times. Relative to the germline gene, one junction end is altered; a read error may explain this. The gene calls are TRBV6-6 and TRBJ2-3, with 7 bases that match TRBD2. Germline CDR1 reads MNHNY; CDR2 reads SVGAGI (reference sequence). The CDR3 is 15 residues long. The CDR3 DNA is TGTGCCAGCAGTTACGGTGTGACTAGCATAGATACGCAGTATTTT. Its protein product is CASSYGVTSIDTQYF.

There are a few counts of this clonotype. The rearrangement joins TRBV5-1 to TRBJ2-5, with 7 bases lining up with TRBD2. There are 14 residues in the CDR3. J lost 5 bases, V lost 2 bases, and 6 bases had no gene match. Germline values: CDR1 SGHRS, CDR2 YFSETQ. The CDR3 region has the DNA TGCGCCAGCAGCTTCCCGCGGGAGCCCGAGACCCAGTACTTC. Its protein is CASSFPREPETQYF.

There are a few counts of this clonotype. The chain uses TRBV29-1 and TRBJ2-5; 8 bases match TRBD1. From germline, CDR1 is SQVTM and CDR2 ANQGSEA. V lost 7 bases, J lost 5 bases, and 9 bases stayed unmatched. The CDR3 sequence is 13 residues long. In DNA, the CDR3 is TGCAGCGCCAGTCAGGGGGCAGGGGAGACCCAGTACTTC. Translating gives CSASQGAGETQYF.

This clonotype was observed a few times. The rearrangement uses TRBV7-6 and TRBJ1-4, with D maybe TRBD1 (5 bases). V lost 0 bases to trimming and J lost 5 bases, with 10 bases between them. The CDR3 sequence is 15 residues long. CDR1 SGHVS and CDR2 FNYEAQ come from the germline V gene. The CDR3 sequence: CASSLAPTVNEKLFF. The CDR3 coding sequence is TGTGCCAGCAGCTTAGCGCCGACAGTCAATGAAAAACTGTTTTTT.

As to this clonotype: One junction end does not reproduce the germline sequence, and a read error may be involved. V is TRBV29-1 and J is TRBJ2-7; 9 bases are shared with TRBD1. This CDR3 comprises 12 residues. Per the germline V gene, CDR1 is SQVTM and CDR2 is ANQGSEA. The CDR3 reads CSVHGQGYEQHF. The CDR3 nucleotides are TGCAGCGTTCACGGACAGGGGTACGAGCAGCACTTC.

This clonotype was counted between two and nine times. The CDR3 here is CASSLRTTVVNTEAFF. CDR3 nucleotides: TGTGCCAGCAGCTTAAGGACGACTGTGGTGAACACTGAAGCTTTCTTT. The chain links TRBV7-2 to TRBJ1-1; the D is unclear. V was trimmed by 2 bases and J by 0 bases, leaving 13 bases between them. From germline, CDR1 is SGHTA and CDR2 FQGNSA. CDR3 length: 16 residues.

This clonotype was counted ten times or more. The chain links TRBV5-1 to TRBJ1-3; D is unresolved. Germline V gene data show CDR1 as SGHRS and CDR2 as YFSETQ. The CDR3 runs to 13 residues. V gave up 4 bases and J gave up 0 bases, with 5 bases separating them. CDR3 DNA: TGCGCCAGCAGCGGTTCCTCTGGAAACACCATATATTTT. Encoded protein: CASSGSSGNTIYF.

The rearrangement uses TRBV5-1 and TRBJ2-1, with D hard to call. Germline V gives CDR1 SGHRS, CDR2 YFSETQ. The V gene lost 4 bases and the J gene lost 7 bases, with 15 bases spanning the gap. CDR3 length equals 14 residues. CDR3 sequence: CASSPLVQRNEQFF. CDR3 DNA sequence: TGCGCCAGCAGCCCTTTGGTCCAAAGGAATGAGCAGTTCTTC. The entire variable domain, with the rest obtained from reference TRBV5-1 and TRBJ2-1, is as follows: KAGVTQTPRYLIKTRGQQVTLSCSPISGHRSVSWYQQTPGQGLQFLFEYFSETQRNKGNFPGRFSGRQFSNSRSEMNVSTLELGDSALYLCASSPLVQRNEQFFGPGTRLTVL.

This chain joins TRBV19 and TRBJ2-1; D is uncertain. The CDR3 is 13 amino acids. Trimming left V 3 bases short and J 8 bases short, with 11 bases between. Germline CDR1 reads LNHDA; CDR2 reads SQIVND (reference sequence). The CDR3 DNA follows: TGTGCCAGTAGTATCTATACCACCGATGAGCAGTTCTTC. Protein sequence: CASSIYTTDEQFF.

A few counts support this clonotype. CDR3 residues: CASSAPPYEQYF. CDR3 sequence (DNA): TGTGCCAGCAGTGCCCCCCCCTACGAGCAGTACTTC. This sequence joins TRBV2 and TRBJ2-7; D uncertain. This CDR3 is built from 12 residues. The germline CDR1 and CDR2 sequences are SNHLY and FYNNEI. V lost 4 bases to trimming and J lost 2 bases, with 6 bases between them.

The rearrangement uses TRBV12-3 or TRBV12-4 and TRBJ2-7; D uncertain. The CDR3 is made up of 15 amino acids. V dropped 6 bases and J dropped 0 bases, with 15 bases sitting between them. CDR3 nucleotide sequence: TGTGCCAGCAGCTATTCCCCAGACCCCTCCTACGAGCAGTACTTC. This translates into CASSYSPDPSYEQYF.

This clonotype showed up just a few times. The chain uses TRBV29-1 and TRBJ2-5; D is unclear. With 7 bases removed from V and 5 bases from J, the gap between germline ends came to 20 bases. CDR3 length: 14 residues. Germline loops: CDR1 SQVTM, CDR2 ANQGSEA. The CDR3 nucleotides are TGCAGCGCCGACCGGCCTGACGGGTGGGAGACCCAGTACTTC. Translation gives CSADRPDGWETQYF.

This rearrangement joins TRBV7-9 to TRBJ1-2; D gene ambiguous. CDR3 length: 15 residues. V lost 2 bases, J lost 3 bases, and 13 bases lay in between. Germline V lookup: CDR1 SEHNR, CDR2 FQNEAQ (reference sequence). The CDR3 region is CASSLSPDRYYGYTF. For the CDR3, the DNA is TGTGCCAGCAGCTTATCACCGGACCGCTACTATGGCTACACCTTC.